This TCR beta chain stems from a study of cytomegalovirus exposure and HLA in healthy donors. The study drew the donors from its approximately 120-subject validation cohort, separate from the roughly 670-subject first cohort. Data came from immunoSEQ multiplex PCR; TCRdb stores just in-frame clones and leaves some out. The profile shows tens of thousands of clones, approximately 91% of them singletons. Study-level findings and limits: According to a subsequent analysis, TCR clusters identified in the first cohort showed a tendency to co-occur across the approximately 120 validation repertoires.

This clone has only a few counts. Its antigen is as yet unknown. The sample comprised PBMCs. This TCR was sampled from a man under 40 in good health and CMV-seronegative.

The CDR3: CASSLLGTGSGKLFF. The CDR3 coding sequence is TGTGCCAGCAGTCTACTCGGGACAGGGTCCGGAAAACTGTTTTTT. The chain joins TRBV6-1 to TRBJ1-4; 9 nucleotides align to TRBD1. Per the germline V gene, CDR1 is MNHNS and CDR2 is SASEGT. The CDR3 loop spans 15 amino acids. With 5 bases clipped from V and 10 bases from J, the junction kept 11 bases outside the gene matches.